The following is a T cell receptor beta chain sequence with its context. Its antigen is not identified. These data belong to a study of shared clonotypes between healthy human individuals. For the study at large: Three plates each covered CD4 naive and memory; CD8 naive two, CD8 memory one. Findings and caveats of the study: Among the subsets, naive ones generally showed larger estimated richness than memory ones. In the sorted subsets, rarefaction showed sequencing was incomplete despite large depth.

The CDR3 loop spans 18 amino acids. Germline V lookup: CDR1 SNHLY, CDR2 FYNNEI. The V and J ends lost 6 bases and 8 bases, in that order; junction bases with no gene match: 24. Measured with immunoSEQ multiplex PCR; TCRdb has only the in-frame clones, and not every one. The sample includes 2 million to 2.5 million clones, around 92% of them seen just once. This chain uses TRBV2 with TRBJ1-2, with 7 positions matching TRBD1. Sequencing was done on a sample of naive CD4+ T cells from PBMCs. Subset: CD45RA+ positively selected. The clonotype was recovered from a man between 18 and 29 years old in good health. Some clones in this sample may be carry-over from other donors' samples. Here the CDR3 reads CASSTTSPGQLTLGGYTF. The CDR3 nucleotides read TGTGCCAGCAGCACGACGTCACCGGGACAGTTGACCTTGGGAGGCTACACCTTC. Supplemented by reference TRBV2 and TRBJ1-2, the full variable domain reads EPEVTQTPSHQVTQMGQEVILRCVPISNHLYFYWYRQILGQKVEFLVSFYNNEISEKSEIFDDQFSVERPDGSNFTLKIRSTKLEDSAMYFCASSTTSPGQLTLGGYTFGSGTRLTVV.